The 14 T cell receptor beta chains reported below all come from one sample, sequenced in a study of blood T cell repertoires in COVID-19. Here immunoSEQ multiplex PCR was the method, and the copy in TCRdb shows in-frame clones only, minus some. The sample records 300,000 to 400,000 clones, around 85% being singletons. Sequencing input: peripheral blood. These TCRs come from a human donor in a cohort sampled during active COVID-19.

The rearrangement links TRBV27 to TRBJ1-6, with 7 nucleotides matching TRBD1. Trimming removed 5 bases from V and 10 bases from J; junction bases left unmatched: 14. The CDR3 loop spans 16 amino acids. CDR1 is MNHEY and CDR2 is SMNVEV in the germline V gene (reference sequence). The CDR3 coding sequence is TGTGCCAGCAGTCCTCGTAACCCGACAGGGCGGTCACCCCTCCACTTT. This sequence encodes CASSPRNPTGRSPLHF.

This chain joins TRBV5-6 and TRBJ2-3, with 12 bases fitting TRBD2. The V gene end was trimmed by 4 bases and the J gene end by 3 bases; junction bases not matched to a gene: 6. The CDR3 has 16 residues. Germline CDR1 and CDR2: SGHDT and YYEEEE. The CDR3 protein is CASSLTSGGRTDTQYF. In DNA, the CDR3 is TGTGCCAGCAGCCTAACTAGCGGGGGGAGGACAGATACGCAGTATTTT.

This sequence joins TRBV30 and TRBJ1-3, with D perhaps TRBD1 (6 bases). Germline V gene data show CDR1 as GTSNPN and CDR2 as SVGIG (reference sequence). This CDR3 region has 19 residues. Trimming left V 1 base short and J 2 bases short, with 24 bases between. The CDR3 spells CAWSGEVMSGESPGNTIYF. The CDR3 DNA follows: TGTGCCTGGAGTGGTGAAGTTATGTCAGGGGAGAGTCCTGGAAACACCATATATTTT.

The chain uses TRBV6-5 and TRBJ1-1; the match to TRBD1 covers 7 bases. Trimming removed 2 bases from V and 3 bases from J; junction bases left unmatched: 6. The CDR3 extends over 15 amino acids. Germline V gene lookup returns CDR1 MNHEY and CDR2 SVGAGI. This chain's CDR3 is CASSYGQGGYTEAFF. CDR3 sequence (DNA): TGTGCCAGCAGTTACGGCCAGGGGGGATACACTGAAGCTTTCTTT.

The rearrangement uses TRBV10-3 and TRBJ1-3; perhaps TRBD1 as D (5 bases). With 8 bases removed from V and 4 bases from J, the gap between germline ends came to 18 bases. This CDR3 is built from 15 residues. Germline V gives CDR1 ENHRY, CDR2 SYGVKD. As DNA, the CDR3 is TGTGCCATCCGTTCAAGGGGCGCTGGGGGAAACACCATATATTTT. This gives the protein CAIRSRGAGGNTIYF.

This clone was recorded once. The chain employs TRBV7-9 and TRBJ2-2; no firm D call. V dropped 5 bases and J dropped 1 base, with 8 bases sitting between them. Germline CDR1 reads SEHNR; CDR2 reads FQNEAQ (reference sequence). There are 14 residues in the CDR3. CDR3 loop: CASSPRQNTGELFF. CDR3 coding DNA: TGTGCCAGCAGCCCCAGACAGAACACCGGGGAGCTGTTTTTT.

About this clone itself: A junction end diverges from the germline sequence, so it may reflect a read error. V and J are TRBV6-5 and TRBJ1-2; D unresolved. Germline CDR1 MNHEY, CDR2 SVGAGI. The length of the CDR3 is 15 residues. CDR3 DNA sequence: TGTGCCAGCATCCCCCTTTCAGGCCCTAAGTATGGCTACACCTTC. Translated: CASIPLSGPKYGYTF.

This chain joins TRBV6-5 and TRBJ1-2; D is unclear. CDR3 length: 14 residues. The V and J ends lost 8 bases and 3 bases respectively, with 16 bases between them. From germline, CDR1 is MNHEY and CDR2 SVGAGI. This CDR3 is CASARRLEHYGYTF. Here the CDR3 DNA reads TGTGCCAGCGCTCGACGCCTGGAGCACTATGGCTACACCTTC.

This clone was found once. The chain uses TRBV6-5 and TRBJ1-6; D might be TRBD1 (6 bases). Germline values: CDR1 MNHEY, CDR2 SVGAGI. The V and J ends lost 6 bases and 0 bases respectively, with 9 bases between them. The CDR3 length is 15 residues. The CDR3 nucleotides read TGTGCCAGCAGAATGACAGGCTCCTATAATTCACCCCTCCACTTT. Its translation is CASRMTGSYNSPLHF.

The chain joins TRBV19 to TRBJ2-6; the match to TRBD1 covers 7 bases. Germline loops: CDR1 LNHDA, CDR2 SQIVND (reference sequence). Losses at the gene ends were 9 bases for V and 1 base for J; bases not matched to a gene: 12. The length of the CDR3 is 17 residues. The CDR3 sequence is CASEEGQGVSGANVLTF. The DNA of the CDR3 is TGTGCCAGCGAGGAAGGGCAGGGGGTTTCTGGGGCCAACGTCCTGACTTTC.

This clone was picked up many times. The chain is built from TRBV4-1 and TRBJ1-3; 8 nucleotides align to TRBD1. CDR1 and CDR2 (germline): MGHRA, YSYEKL. The CDR3 extends over 17 amino acids. Trimming cost V 2 bases and J 3 bases; bases outside gene matches: 9. The CDR3, as DNA: TGCGCCAGCAGCCAAAATCCAGGGGGCGCGGGTGGAAACACCATATATTTT. Translation: CASSQNPGGAGGNTIYF.

The rearrangement links TRBV6-5 to TRBJ1-1, with 9 bases that match TRBD1. Germline trimming cut 6 bases from V and 4 bases from J; bases unmatched to any gene: 9. This CDR3 is built from 15 residues. The germline CDR1 and CDR2 sequences are MNHEY and SVGAGI. The CDR3 region is CASRPPRDRVTEAFF. CDR3 DNA sequence: TGTGCCAGCAGGCCTCCCCGGGACAGGGTCACTGAAGCTTTCTTT.

The rearrangement joins TRBV10-3 to TRBJ2-7; D is perhaps TRBD1 (5 bases). CDR1 ENHRY and CDR2 SYGVKD come from the germline V gene. V lost 2 bases and J lost 7, with 12 bases in between. The CDR3 length is 13 residues. CDR3 sequence reads: CAISEGRAREQYF. The CDR3 coding sequence is TGTGCCATCAGTGAGGGCAGGGCACGGGAGCAGTACTTC.

The V gene is TRBV7-3, the J gene TRBJ1-1; D is ambiguous. The V and J ends lost 2 bases and 0 bases respectively, with 10 bases between them. Germline values: CDR1 SGHTA, CDR2 FQGTGA. The CDR3 consists of 15 residues. The CDR3 protein is CASSLLREMNTEAFF. CDR3 nucleotide sequence: TGTGCCAGCAGCTTACTCCGGGAAATGAACACTGAAGCTTTCTTT.